The rows below give T cell receptor beta chains drawn from one sample of a study of graft-versus-host responses after intestinal transplantation. No cognate antigen is known for these TCRs. Sequenced by immunoSEQ multiplex PCR; TCRdb stores in-frame clones only, minus some. The table has roughly 80,000 clones, about nine tenths seen once; the top ten hold approximately 8%. This specimen was unstimulated CD8+ T cells sorted from spleen or lymph node cells, taken before transplant. Receptors were obtained from a human donor who was the organ donor for an intestinal transplant. Both conserved end residues are part of each CDR3. The D gene is left open where the match is weak. For some rows the clone size is stated as once, few or many, or as a class when expanded; others skip it.

j_gene: TRBJ2-5; v_gene: TRBV28; d_gene: TRBD1; abundance: NA; CDR3nt: TGTGCCAGCAGTCTACAGGGGGCGGCTGAAGAGACCCAGTACTTC; CDR3aa: CASSLQGAAEETQYF
j_gene: TRBJ1-4; v_gene: TRBV5-1; d_gene: NA; abundance: NA; CDR3nt: TGCGCCAGCAGCTTCGCGGGGCTTAATGAAAAACTGTTTTTT; CDR3aa: CASSFAGLNEKLFF
j_gene: TRBJ1-5; v_gene: TRBV4-2; d_gene: NA; abundance: NA; CDR3nt: TGTGCCAGCAGCCAGTGGTTGGATCAGCCCCAGCATTTT; CDR3aa: CASSQWLDQPQHF
j_gene: TRBJ2-7; v_gene: TRBV5-5; d_gene: NA; abundance: NA; CDR3nt: TGTGCCAGCAGCCTCGTAGGGGTTGGAAGCTACGAGCAGTACTTC; CDR3aa: CASSLVGVGSYEQYF
j_gene: TRBJ1-1; v_gene: TRBV5-6; d_gene: NA; abundance: NA; CDR3nt: TGTGCCAGCAGCGGAGTCGCGGGGGCGGTAAGTGTCACTGAAGCTTTCTTT; CDR3aa: CASSGVAGAVSVTEAFF
j_gene: TRBJ2-5; v_gene: TRBV5-1; d_gene: NA; abundance: once; CDR3nt: TGCGCCAGCAGCTCGGAGGGGTGGGAGACCCAGTACTTC; CDR3aa: CASSSEGWETQYF
j_gene: TRBJ2-5; v_gene: TRBV14; d_gene: NA; abundance: NA; CDR3nt: TGTGCCAGCAGCCAAGAAGGGTTTGAGACCCAGTACTTC; CDR3aa: CASSQEGFETQYF
j_gene: TRBJ2-7; v_gene: TRBV28; d_gene: NA; abundance: NA; CDR3nt: TGTGCCAGCAGTTTAAACGGTATAGTCGACGAGCAGTACTTC; CDR3aa: CASSLNGIVDEQYF
j_gene: TRBJ1-1; v_gene: TRBV28; d_gene: TRBD1; abundance: NA; CDR3nt: TGTGCCAGCACTACGTGCGGGACAGGGTGCGGTGAAGCTTTCTTT; CDR3aa: CASTTCGTGCGEAFF
j_gene: TRBJ1-1; v_gene: TRBV6-4; d_gene: TRBD1; abundance: NA; CDR3nt: TGTGCCAGCAGGGAGACAGGGAGGGGGCCTGAAGGGATGAACACTGAAGCTTTCTTT; CDR3aa: CASRETGRGPEGMNTEAFF
j_gene: TRBJ2-6; v_gene: TRBV29-1; d_gene: NA; abundance: NA; CDR3nt: TGCAGCGTTGAAGTTCAGGGCGCTGGGGCCAACGTCCTGACTTTC; CDR3aa: CSVEVQGAGANVLTF
j_gene: TRBJ1-4; v_gene: TRBV2; d_gene: NA; abundance: NA; CDR3nt: TGTGCCAGCAGGACGGTCCAGGCAACTAATGAAAAACTGTTTTTT; CDR3aa: CASRTVQATNEKLFF
j_gene: TRBJ2-5; v_gene: TRBV5-1; d_gene: NA; abundance: NA; CDR3nt: TGCGCCAGCAGCTTCCGGAGGGTCCAGTACTTC; CDR3aa: CASSFRRVQYF
j_gene: TRBJ2-2; v_gene: TRBV4-1; d_gene: NA; abundance: NA; CDR3nt: TGCGCCAGCAGCCCCATAGCGTTCCAGGGGGGGACCGGGGAGCTGTTTTTT; CDR3aa: CASSPIAFQGGTGELFF
j_gene: TRBJ2-7; v_gene: TRBV7-6; d_gene: NA; abundance: once; CDR3nt: TGTGCCAGCAGCTTAGGGGGGCCAACCTACGAGCAGTACTTC; CDR3aa: CASSLGGPTYEQYF
j_gene: TRBJ2-1; v_gene: TRBV10-2; d_gene: NA; abundance: NA; CDR3nt: TGCGCCAGCAGTGGCGATCGGAATGAGCAGTTCTTC; CDR3aa: CASSGDRNEQFF
j_gene: TRBJ2-3; v_gene: TRBV9; d_gene: NA; abundance: NA; CDR3nt: TGTGCCAGCAGCGTGGAGGGGGGCACAGATACGCAGTATTTT; CDR3aa: CASSVEGGTDTQYF
j_gene: TRBJ2-3; v_gene: TRBV6-1; d_gene: TRBD2; abundance: NA; CDR3nt: TGTGCCAGCAGTGGTAGCGGGGGGGCAGATACGCAGTATTTT; CDR3aa: CASSGSGGADTQYF